The clone carrying this T cell receptor (beta chain) was recorded a few times. Its antigen is undetermined. CDR1 and CDR2 (germline): SGHTA, FQGNSA. This CDR3 contains 13 residues. V lost 5 bases and J 0 bases, leaving 7 bases between the germline ends. Both 60 Vbeta primers and 13 Jbeta primers went into the PCR. TCRdb's table, derived via immunoSEQ multiplex PCR, lists solely in-frame clones and lacks some. The table records about 300,000 clones, 70% to 90% of them present only once. This sample was taken from a study of cytomegalovirus exposure and HLA in healthy donors. On the study more broadly: T cells numbering around 200 million yielded some 120 million unique TCR beta sequences in an earlier analysis. Study-wide findings and caveats: TRBV6-2, TRBV6-3 and some other V segments were excluded as indistinguishable. CMV serostatus was the only recorded immune exposure for donors. Upon later analysis, TCR association rates were observed to vary by HLA locus, being highest for DRB1 and lowest for HLA-C.

The clonotype was recovered from a man in his forties in good health and CMV-seropositive. V is TRBV7-2 and J is TRBJ1-2, with a tentative D call TRBD1 (5 bases). The sequenced sample was PBMCs. CDR3: CASSPRANYGYTF. CDR3 coding DNA: TGTGCCAGCAGCCCCAGGGCTAACTATGGCTACACCTTC.